The clone carrying this T cell receptor beta chain was detected only a few times. This sample is part of a study of blood T cell repertoires in COVID-19. The overall study: Sites across the United States, Italy and Spain contributed samples from acute and convalescent COVID-19.

There are 16 residues in the CDR3. V dropped 0 bases and J dropped 4 bases, with 13 bases sitting between them. CDR1 is GTSNPN, CDR2 SVGIG, per germline (reference sequence). Original data processing: Reference gene primer amplification gave nucleated cell count estimates. The repertoire was sequenced with immunoSEQ multiplex PCR; TCRdb's copy has only in-frame clones and lacks some. V and J calls plus clone size are reproduced from that table; the DNA served to infer D and trimming. The sample has 150,000 or so clones; approximately 82% are singletons. One Seattle source followed patients from active infection through their disease course.

The sequenced sample was peripheral blood. The chain links TRBV30 to TRBJ1-6, with D tentatively TRBD1 (6 bases). The receptor was isolated from a woman aged 40 to 50 with COVID-19, enrolled during active disease. CDR3 sequence reads: CAWSVPGGTYNSPLHF. CDR3 bases: TGTGCCTGGAGTGTACCGGGGGGCACTTATAATTCACCCCTCCACTTT.